A single sample is the source of the 6 T cell receptor beta chains below, sequenced in a study of identical twins. One entry per CDR3 protein results from TCRdb running MiXCR on the 5' RACE reads. The table records about 890,000 distinct CDR3 sequences, roughly 12% of them present only once. These data were also filed under a second study, of yellow fever vaccine responses in identical twins.

The sequenced material came from PBMCs. The receptors derive from a woman under 30 in good health.

The sample holds a few counts of this clonotype. The chain employs TRBV20-1 and TRBJ2-1; 10 bases agree with TRBD2. The V gene's germline CDR1 is DFQATT and CDR2 SNEGSKA (reference sequence). The CDR3 runs 16 residues. The ends lost 4 bases at V and 1 base at J; junction bases unmatched: 7. The CDR3 region has the DNA TGCAGTGCTACCCAGACTAGCGGGCAATCCTACAATGAGCAGTTCTTC. This encodes CSATQTSGQSYNEQFF.

This clonotype was seen a handful of times. CDR3 bases: TGTGCCAGCAATAAGATGGCAGGGTCGGGCAATGAGCAGTTCTTC. Its translation: CASNKMAGSGNEQFF. The chain combines TRBV28 with TRBJ2-1; a weak D match, TRBD1 (5 bases). Germline CDR1 MDHEN, CDR2 SYDVKM. V lost 7 bases to trimming and J lost 6 bases, with 19 bases between them. This CDR3 contains 15 residues.

CDR3 in amino acids: CASSLGILRLAGGGNEQFF. The CDR3 DNA reads as TGTGCCAGCAGCTTAGGTATCTTGAGACTAGCGGGGGGCGGCAATGAGCAGTTCTTC. This chain links TRBV7-8 with TRBJ2-1, with 13 positions matching TRBD2. The CDR3 is made up of 19 amino acids. The germline gives CDR1 SGHVS, CDR2 FQNEAQ. V dropped 1 base and J dropped 6; count of bases not matched to a gene: 12. Looking up the rest from reference TRBV7-8 and TRBJ2-1 gives the full variable domain: GAGVSQSPRYKVAKRGQDVALRCDPISGHVSLFWYQQALGQGPEFLTYFQNEAQLDKSGLPSDRFFAERPEGSVSTLKIQRTQQEDSAVYLCASSLGILRLAGGGNEQFFGPGTRLTVL.

The V gene is TRBV28, the J gene TRBJ2-4, with no clear D. Per germline, CDR1 MDHEN and CDR2 SYDVKM. The CDR3 has 15 residues. The V end was cut by 4 bases, the J end by 0 bases, with 10 bases between. The CDR3 sequence is CASSSGGIAKNIQYF. CDR3 coding DNA: TGTGCCAGCAGTTCGGGCGGAATAGCCAAAAACATTCAGTACTTC.

This clonotype was recorded a few times. The genes are TRBV10-2 and TRBJ1-5; no definite D call. V dropped 4 bases and J dropped 5 bases, with 9 bases sitting between them. The CDR3 consists of 13 residues. In germline, CDR1 is WSHSY, CDR2 SAAADI. The DNA of the CDR3 is TGCGCCAGCAGTGCGGGCTCTGATCAGCCCCAGCATTTT. Residues: CASSAGSDQPQHF.

This clonotype came up a few times. The V call is TRBV29-1, the J call TRBJ2-2; maybe TRBD2 (6 bases). The V end was cut by 5 bases, the J end by 5 bases, with 12 bases between. The CDR3 has 13 amino acids. CDR1 is SQVTM, CDR2 ANQGSEA, per germline. The CDR3 region has the DNA TGCAGCGTTAAGTTAGCGGAAACCGGGGAGCTGTTTTTT. Translating it yields CSVKLAETGELFF.